Presented here are 6 T cell receptor beta chains from one specimen sequenced in a study of blood T cell repertoires in COVID-19. Sequenced by immunoSEQ multiplex PCR; TCRdb stores in-frame clones only, minus some. This table holds about 110,000 clones, about 85% found once. Sequences were obtained from peripheral blood. These receptors were collected from a woman aged 70-85 years with acute or convalescent COVID-19.

This clone was seen just once. The chain is built from TRBV28 and TRBJ2-1; TRBD1 matches 8 bases. The CDR3 spans 16 residues. V lost 3 bases to trimming and J lost 7 bases; unmatched junction nucleotides: 11. Germline V CDR1 and CDR2: MDHEN, SYDVKM. The DNA of the CDR3 is TGTGCCAGCAGTTTCCCGAGGACAGGGCTGGGGAATGAGCAGTTCTTC. As protein: CASSFPRTGLGNEQFF.

The V call is TRBV4-1, the J call TRBJ1-2; tentative D call: TRBD1 (5 bases). Trimming cost V 3 bases and J 4 bases, with 18 bases left between them. Germline lookup yields CDR1 MGHRA and CDR2 YSYEKL. The CDR3 has 16 amino acids. This CDR3 reads CASSHLVGGIGYGYTF. Written as DNA, the CDR3 is TGCGCCAGCAGCCACCTAGTTGGGGGGATTGGCTATGGCTACACCTTC.

V gene TRBV2 combines with J gene TRBJ1-2, with D possibly TRBD1 on 6 matching bases. This CDR3 spans 17 amino acids. Per the germline V gene, CDR1 is SNHLY and CDR2 is FYNNEI. V gave up 4 bases and J gave up 3 bases, with 21 bases separating them. The CDR3 loop reads CASSGDRAGGADYGYTF. The CDR3 DNA is TGTGCCAGCAGTGGGGACCGGGCGGGGGGCGCTGACTATGGCTACACCTTC. The full variable domain, rest sourced from reference TRBV2 and TRBJ1-2, is EPEVTQTPSHQVTQMGQEVILRCVPISNHLYFYWYRQILGQKVEFLVSFYNNEISEKSEIFDDQFSVERPDGSNFTLKIRSTKLEDSAMYFCASSGDRAGGADYGYTFGSGTRLTVV.

This chain's CDR3 is CAIRSGGDNQETQYF. DNA of the CDR3: TGTGCCATCAGGTCGGGGGGTGACAACCAAGAGACCCAGTACTTC. V is TRBV10-3 and J is TRBJ2-5; TRBD2 aligns across 7 bases. Germline CDR1 ENHRY, CDR2 SYGVKD. V lost 6 bases, J lost 0 bases, and 7 bases stayed unmatched. This CDR3 has 15 amino acids.

This clone was counted a single time. The V and J genes are TRBV2 and TRBJ2-3; D possibly corresponds to TRBD2 (7 bases). CDR3 length equals 14 residues. Germline values: CDR1 SNHLY, CDR2 FYNNEI. Trimming removed 6 bases at V and 3 bases at J, with 13 bases between. The CDR3 loop reads CASSRGGDTDTQYF. The CDR3 region has the DNA TGTGCCAGCAGCAGAGGGGGGGATACAGATACGCAGTATTTT.

This clone is a singleton in its sample. CDR3 loop: CASSLDRGTGELFF. The CDR3 bases are TGTGCCAGCAGCCTCGACAGGGGGACCGGGGAGCTGTTTTTT. This chain links TRBV5-6 with TRBJ2-2, with 9 bases aligning to TRBD1. The germline gives CDR1 SGHDT, CDR2 YYEEEE. The CDR3 runs 14 residues. Trimming removed 4 bases from V and 5 bases from J; junction bases left unmatched: 3.